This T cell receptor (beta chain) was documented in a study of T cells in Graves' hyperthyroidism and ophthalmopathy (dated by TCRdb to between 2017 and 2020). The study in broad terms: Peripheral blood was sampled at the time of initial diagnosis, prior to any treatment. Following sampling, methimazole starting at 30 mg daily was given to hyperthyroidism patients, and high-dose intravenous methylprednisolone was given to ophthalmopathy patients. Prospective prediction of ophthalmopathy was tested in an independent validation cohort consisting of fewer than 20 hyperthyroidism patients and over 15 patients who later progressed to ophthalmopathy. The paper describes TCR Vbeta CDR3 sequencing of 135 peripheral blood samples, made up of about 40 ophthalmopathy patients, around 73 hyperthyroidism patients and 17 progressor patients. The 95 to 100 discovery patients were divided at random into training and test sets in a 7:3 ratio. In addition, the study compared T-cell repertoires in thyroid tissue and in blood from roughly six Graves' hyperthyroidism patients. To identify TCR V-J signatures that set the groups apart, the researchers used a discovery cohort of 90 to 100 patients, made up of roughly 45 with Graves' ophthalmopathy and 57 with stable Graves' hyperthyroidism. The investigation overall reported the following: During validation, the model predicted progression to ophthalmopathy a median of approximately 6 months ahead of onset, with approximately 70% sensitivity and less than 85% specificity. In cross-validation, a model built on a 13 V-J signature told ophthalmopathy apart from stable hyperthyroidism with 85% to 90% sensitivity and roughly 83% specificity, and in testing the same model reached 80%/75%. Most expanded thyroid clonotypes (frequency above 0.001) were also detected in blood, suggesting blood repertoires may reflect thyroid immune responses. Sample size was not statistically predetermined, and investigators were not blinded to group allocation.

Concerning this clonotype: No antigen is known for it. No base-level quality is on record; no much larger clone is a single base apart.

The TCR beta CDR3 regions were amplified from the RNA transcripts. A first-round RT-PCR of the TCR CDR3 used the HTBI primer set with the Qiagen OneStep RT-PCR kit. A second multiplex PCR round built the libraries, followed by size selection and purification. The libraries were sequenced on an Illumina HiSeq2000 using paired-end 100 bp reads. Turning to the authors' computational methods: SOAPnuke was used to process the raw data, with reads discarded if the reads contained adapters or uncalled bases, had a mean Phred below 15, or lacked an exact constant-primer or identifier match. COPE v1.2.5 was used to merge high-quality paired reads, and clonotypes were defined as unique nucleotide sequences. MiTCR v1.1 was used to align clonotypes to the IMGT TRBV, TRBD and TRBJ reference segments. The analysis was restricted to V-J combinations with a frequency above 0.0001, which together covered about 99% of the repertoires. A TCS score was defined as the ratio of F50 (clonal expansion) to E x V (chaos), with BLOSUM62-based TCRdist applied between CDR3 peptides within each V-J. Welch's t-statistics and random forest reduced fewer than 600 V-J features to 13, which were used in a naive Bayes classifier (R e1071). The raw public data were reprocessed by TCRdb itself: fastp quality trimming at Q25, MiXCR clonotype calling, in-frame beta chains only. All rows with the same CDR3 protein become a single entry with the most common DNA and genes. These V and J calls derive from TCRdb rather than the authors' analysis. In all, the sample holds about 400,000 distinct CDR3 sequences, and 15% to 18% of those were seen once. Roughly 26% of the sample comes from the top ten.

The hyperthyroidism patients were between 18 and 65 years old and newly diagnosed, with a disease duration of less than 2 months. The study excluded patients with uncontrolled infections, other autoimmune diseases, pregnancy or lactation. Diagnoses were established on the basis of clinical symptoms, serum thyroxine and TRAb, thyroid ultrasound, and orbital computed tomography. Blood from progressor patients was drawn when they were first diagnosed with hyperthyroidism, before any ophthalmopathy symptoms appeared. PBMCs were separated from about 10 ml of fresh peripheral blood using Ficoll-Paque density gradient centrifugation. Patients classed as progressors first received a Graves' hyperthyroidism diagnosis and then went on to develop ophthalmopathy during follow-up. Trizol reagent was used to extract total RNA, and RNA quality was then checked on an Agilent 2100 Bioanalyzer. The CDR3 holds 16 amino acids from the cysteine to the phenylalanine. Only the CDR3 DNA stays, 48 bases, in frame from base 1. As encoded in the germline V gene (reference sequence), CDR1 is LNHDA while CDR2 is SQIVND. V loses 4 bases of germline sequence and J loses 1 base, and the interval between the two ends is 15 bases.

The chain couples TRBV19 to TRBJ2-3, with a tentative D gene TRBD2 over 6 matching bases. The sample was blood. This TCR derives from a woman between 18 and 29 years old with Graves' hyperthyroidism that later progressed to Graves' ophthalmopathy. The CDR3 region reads CASSTPPGLRTDTQYF. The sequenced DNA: TGTGCCAGTAGTACCCCTCCGGGACTTCGCACAGATACGCAGTATTTT. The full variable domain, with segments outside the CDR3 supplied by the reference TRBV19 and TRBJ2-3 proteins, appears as DGGITQSPKYLFRKEGQNVTLSCEQNLNHDAMYWYRQDPGQGLRLIYYSQIVNDFQKGDIAEGYSVSREKKESFPLTVTSAQKNPTAFYLCASSTPPGLRTDTQYFGPGTRLTVL.